This T cell receptor (beta chain) is drawn from a study of vaccination and CD4 T cells after COVID-19. Findings and caveats of the study: Spike mono-reactivity applied to 304 of 307 vaccine-specific clones detected in convalescent patients.

Noted treatment: roughly 11-day PBMC culture with coronavirus spike peptide pools or control peptides (ViraFEST assay). The study sequenced cultured CD4+ T cell DNA using the Oncomine TCR Beta short-read assay. Genomic DNA was drawn out of CD4+ T cells grown in culture. TCRdb reprocessed the PCR reads via MiXCR and lists one record per CDR3 protein. Seen here are 9,500 to 13,000 distinct CDR3 sequences, 40% to 45% observed once, and the top ten hold roughly 10%. With regard to this clonotype: Its target is unknown.

The V gene's germline CDR1 is SGHTA and CDR2 FQGNSA. The CDR3 runs to 15 residues. Trimming stripped 1 base from V and 3 bases from J, with 10 bases between. This rearrangement joins TRBV7-2 to TRBJ1-5, with D possibly being TRBD1 (5 bases). This clonotype was obtained from a human donor who had recovered from COVID-19. The source was CD4+ T cells from blood, cultured in vitro, collected after SARS-CoV-2 vaccination. Here the CDR3 DNA reads TGTGCCAGCAGCTTAGTGTCAGGGTTCAATCAGCCCCAGCATTTT. This translates into CASSLVSGFNQPQHF.